This TCR beta chain was retrieved from a study of siplizumab effects on memory and regulatory T cells. General study results and limits: Siplizumab significantly decreased alloreactive sequences from unstimulated CD4+ memory cells.

In the case of this clone: What it binds is not known.

Looked up from germline, CDR1 is MGHRA and CDR2 is YSYEKL. The CDR3 covers 14 residues. V was shortened by 1 base and J by 0 bases, with 6 bases between the two germline ends. Clones were read by immunoSEQ multiplex PCR, and TCRdb kept only the in-frame ones, dropping some. The profile shows roughly 64,000 clones, 95% to 98% of them singletons. The V call is TRBV4-1, the J call TRBJ1-1; D gene ambiguous. The specimen sequenced was naive CD8+ T cells sorted from blood. This TCR came from a human donor in good health. The CDR3 reads CASSQGGMNTEAFF. As DNA, the CDR3 is TGCGCCAGCAGCCAAGGGGGAATGAACACTGAAGCTTTCTTT.